This is a list of T cell receptor beta chains from one sample in a study of stem cell transplantation in POMP-related autoinflammatory disease. The protocol was immunoSEQ multiplex PCR, while the TCRdb copy is restricted to in-frame clones and leaves out a portion. The data hold about 26,000 clones, with 82% observed a single time. Specimen: CD4+ T cells from PBMCs, collected before stem cell transplantation. The receptors derive from a human donor with POMP-related autoinflammation and immune dysregulation (PRAID). The CDR3 runs from the conserved cysteine through the conserved F or W. A D gene is named only where the DNA matches it firmly. Clone size appears in some rows only: once, few, many, or a class for an expanded clone.

clone size: NA
J gene: TRBJ1-2
D gene: NA
V gene: TRBV6-5
CDR3 protein: CASSYYSGGNGYTF
CDR3 DNA: TGTGCCAGCAGTTACTACAGTGGAGGAAATGGCTACACCTTC

clone size: NA
J gene: TRBJ2-7
D gene: NA
V gene: TRBV19
CDR3 protein: CASSIIRDTAYEQYF
CDR3 DNA: TGTGCCAGTAGTATTATCCGGGACACAGCCTACGAGCAGTACTTC

clone size: NA
J gene: TRBJ1-2
D gene: NA
V gene: TRBV7-8
CDR3 protein: CASSLTEQWSGYTF
CDR3 DNA: TGTGCCAGCAGCTTAACTGAACAGTGGTCTGGCTACACCTTC

clone size: NA
J gene: TRBJ2-5
D gene: NA
V gene: TRBV4-1
CDR3 protein: CASSLGPGRETQYF
CDR3 DNA: TGCGCCAGCAGCCTAGGACCGGGCCGCGAGACCCAGTACTTC

clone size: NA
J gene: TRBJ2-3
D gene: TRBD1
V gene: TRBV5-1
CDR3 protein: CASTSGQVINTDTQYF
CDR3 DNA: TGCGCCAGCACCTCGGGACAGGTGATTAACACAGATACGCAGTATTTT

clone size: NA
J gene: TRBJ2-1
D gene: NA
V gene: TRBV9
CDR3 protein: CASSVDRSYNEQFF
CDR3 DNA: TGTGCCAGCAGCGTAGATCGGTCCTACAATGAGCAGTTCTTC

clone size: NA
J gene: TRBJ2-3
D gene: NA
V gene: TRBV30
CDR3 protein: CAWSLQGSDTQYF
CDR3 DNA: TGTGCCTGGAGCCTTCAGGGATCAGATACGCAGTATTTT

clone size: NA
J gene: TRBJ2-7
D gene: NA
V gene: TRBV6-1
CDR3 protein: CASTEIRDISYEQYF
CDR3 DNA: TGTGCCAGCACCGAGATAAGGGACATCTCCTACGAGCAGTACTTC

clone size: once
J gene: TRBJ2-1
D gene: TRBD2
V gene: TRBV7-9
CDR3 protein: CASHLAGDEQFF
CDR3 DNA: TGTGCCAGCCACCTAGCGGGAGATGAGCAGTTCTTC

clone size: NA
J gene: TRBJ2-3
D gene: NA
V gene: TRBV6-5
CDR3 protein: CASSYSNRADTQYF
CDR3 DNA: TGTGCCAGCAGTTACTCAAACAGGGCAGATACGCAGTATTTT

clone size: few
J gene: TRBJ2-7
D gene: TRBD1
V gene: TRBV5-1
CDR3 protein: CASSFWDSAYEQYF
CDR3 DNA: TGCGCCAGCAGCTTCTGGGACAGCGCTTACGAGCAGTACTTC

clone size: once
J gene: TRBJ2-3
D gene: NA
V gene: TRBV7-2
CDR3 protein: CASSFGGVRDTQYF
CDR3 DNA: TGTGCCAGCAGCTTTGGCGGGGTAAGAGATACGCAGTATTTT

clone size: NA
J gene: TRBJ2-5
D gene: TRBD2
V gene: TRBV29-1
CDR3 protein: CSVRPSGIKETQYF
CDR3 DNA: TGCAGCGTTCGTCCTAGCGGGATAAAAGAGACCCAGTACTTC

clone size: NA
J gene: TRBJ1-4
D gene: NA
V gene: TRBV27
CDR3 protein: CASSFTPSGEKLFF
CDR3 DNA: TGTGCCAGCAGTTTCACCCCCTCGGGTGAAAAACTGTTTTTT

clone size: once
J gene: TRBJ1-4
D gene: NA
V gene: TRBV18
CDR3 protein: CASSPQEGATNEKLFF
CDR3 DNA: TGTGCCAGCTCACCCCAAGAGGGGGCAACTAATGAAAAACTGTTTTTT

clone size: NA
J gene: TRBJ2-1
D gene: NA
V gene: TRBV28
CDR3 protein: CASSPVGENDEQFF
CDR3 DNA: TGTGCCAGCAGCCCGGTGGGGGAGAACGATGAGCAGTTCTTC

clone size: NA
J gene: TRBJ2-1
D gene: TRBD2
V gene: TRBV5-1
CDR3 protein: CASSWSPGLDNNEQFF
CDR3 DNA: TGCGCCAGCAGCTGGAGTCCGGGACTAGATAACAATGAGCAGTTCTTC